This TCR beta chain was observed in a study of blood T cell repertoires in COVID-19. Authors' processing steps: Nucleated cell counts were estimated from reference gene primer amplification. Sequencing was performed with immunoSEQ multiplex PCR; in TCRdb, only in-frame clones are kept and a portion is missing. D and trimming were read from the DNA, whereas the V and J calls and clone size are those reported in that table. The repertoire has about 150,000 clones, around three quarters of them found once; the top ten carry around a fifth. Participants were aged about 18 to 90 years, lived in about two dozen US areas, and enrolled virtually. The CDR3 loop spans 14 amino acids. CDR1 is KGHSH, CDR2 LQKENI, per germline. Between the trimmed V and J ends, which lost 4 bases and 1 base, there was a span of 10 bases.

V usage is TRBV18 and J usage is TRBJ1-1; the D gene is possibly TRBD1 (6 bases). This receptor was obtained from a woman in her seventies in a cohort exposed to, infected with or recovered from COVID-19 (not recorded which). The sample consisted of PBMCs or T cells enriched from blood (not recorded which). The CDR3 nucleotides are TGTGCCAGCTCACGATTACAGGGGAACACTGAAGCTTTCTTT. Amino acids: CASSRLQGNTEAFF.